These 3 T cell receptor beta chains came from one sample sequenced in a study of blood T cell repertoires in COVID-19. Sequencing used immunoSEQ multiplex PCR; TCRdb keeps in-frame clones, though not all of them. Of 100,000 to 150,000 clones listed, roughly four fifths are singletons. The sequencing input was peripheral blood. Source of these receptors: a man aged 30 to 39 with COVID-19, enrolled during active disease.

The chain uses TRBV19 and TRBJ1-4; the match to TRBD1 covers 8 bases. With V trimmed by 6 bases and J by 8 bases, 11 bases remained unmatched. Germline CDR1 and CDR2: LNHDA and SQIVND (reference sequence). CDR3 size: 15 residues. This CDR3 reads CASSNTQGAGEKLFF. CDR3 in DNA: TGTGCCAGTAGCAACACCCAGGGGGCGGGCGAAAAACTGTTTTTT.

The sample holds one count of this clone. The chain links TRBV30 to TRBJ1-4, with TRBD1 as a possible D gene (6 bases). Trimming removed 5 bases from V and 10 bases from J, with 20 bases in between. The germline gives CDR1 GTSNPN, CDR2 SVGIG (reference sequence). CDR3 size: 14 residues. The CDR3 bases are TGTGCCTGGCAACTCAGGGGCGGAGTGGGAAAACTGTTTTTT. Encoded protein: CAWQLRGGVGKLFF. Based on the CDR3 plus reference TRBV30 and TRBJ1-4, the full variable domain is SQTIHQWPATLVQPVGSPLSLECTVEGTSNPNLYWYRQAAGRGLQLLFYSVGIGQISSEVPQNLSASRPQDRQFILSSKKLLLSDSGFYLCAWQLRGGVGKLFFGSGTQLSVL.

The chain recombines TRBV5-1 with TRBJ2-1, with TRBD2 matching 9 bases. The CDR3 has 14 residues. V lost 1 base to trimming and J lost 4 bases; unmatched junction nucleotides: 0. Germline V lookup: CDR1 SGHRS, CDR2 YFSETQ. The CDR3 coding sequence is TGCGCCAGCAGCTTGAGCGGGGGGTACAATGAGCAGTTCTTC. This encodes CASSLSGGYNEQFF.